These 10 T cell receptor beta chains were sequenced from one sample in a study of T cells in localized non-small cell lung cancer. The data were produced by immunoSEQ multiplex PCR, yet TCRdb's version contains in-frame clones alone and is incomplete. Of 900 to 1,500 clones in the sample, more than 35% were seen once. The material sequenced was lung tumor tissue, taken before any cancer treatment. The receptors stem from a male donor at least 60 years old with stage II squamous cell lung carcinoma.

This sequence joins TRBV28 and TRBJ2-7; 8 positions agree with TRBD1. The germline V gene has CDR1 MDHEN and CDR2 SYDVKM. V shed 2 bases and J 5 bases; nucleotides not matched to a gene: 5. The CDR3 has 14 amino acids. The CDR3 nucleotides are TGTGCCAGCAGTTTAGGACAGGGTAGTCACGAGCAGTACTTC. Its protein product is CASSLGQGSHEQYF. The whole variable domain, filled in from reference TRBV28 and TRBJ2-7, reads DVKVTQSSRYLVKRTGEKVFLECVQDMDHENMFWYRQDPGLGLRLIYFSYDVKMKEKGDIPEGYSVSREKKERFSLILESASTNQTSMYLCASSLGQGSHEQYFGPGTRLTVT.

The chain couples TRBV6-8 to TRBJ2-5; D might be TRBD1 (6 bases). Trimming removed 6 bases from V and 9 bases from J, with 17 bases in between. The CDR3 loop spans 13 amino acids. Germline CDR1 MNHGY, CDR2 SAAAGT. This chain's CDR3 is CASSGVVSGAQYF. CDR3 nucleotides: TGTGCCAGCAGCGGCGTTGTCTCAGGGGCCCAGTACTTC.

This chain joins TRBV2 and TRBJ2-3, with unresolved D. This CDR3 region has 13 residues. Germline V gene data show CDR1 as SNHLY and CDR2 as FYNNEI. The germline V and J ends were trimmed by 6 bases and 2 bases, with 9 bases remaining between them. CDR3 coding DNA: TGTGCCAGCAGAAAGGAGATCACAGATACGCAGTATTTT. It encodes CASRKEITDTQYF.

The chain uses TRBV11-3 and TRBJ2-5; 7 bases agree with TRBD1. V was clipped by 3 bases and J by 5 bases; unmatched bases: 12. Germline V gene sequence: CDR1 SGHNT, CDR2 YENEEA. This CDR3 is 16 amino acids long. The CDR3 DNA reads as TGTGCCAGCAGCTTCCGCCAGACAGGGATCGCGGAGACCCAGTACTTC. The encoded protein is CASSFRQTGIAETQYF.

The chain links TRBV9 to TRBJ2-5; no definite D call. Between the trimmed V and J ends, which lost 0 bases and 1 base, there was a span of 10 bases. CDR3 size: 15 residues. The germline V gene has CDR1 SGDLS and CDR2 YYNGEE. In DNA form, the CDR3 reads TGTGCCAGCAGCGTAGGAATCAGCTTCCAAGAGACCCAGTACTTC. Its translation is CASSVGISFQETQYF.

V is TRBV28 and J is TRBJ2-7; 7 positions match TRBD2. V gave up 5 bases and J gave up 0 bases; unmatched junction bases: 13. Per germline, CDR1 MDHEN and CDR2 SYDVKM. The CDR3 is made up of 17 amino acids. The CDR3 region is CASSPPLWGGVSYEQYF. The CDR3 DNA follows: TGTGCCAGCAGTCCCCCCCTGTGGGGAGGGGTCTCCTACGAGCAGTACTTC.

The table lists this clone with a few counts. Written as DNA, the CDR3 is TGTGCCAGCAGTGACACGGGGGCTGCTGGAAACACCATATATTTT. Its protein is CASSDTGAAGNTIYF. V is TRBV25-1 and J is TRBJ1-3, with a tentative D call TRBD1 (6 bases). Between the trimmed V and J ends, which lost 3 bases and 2 bases, there was a span of 11 bases. The length of the CDR3 is 15 residues. Germline V gene lookup returns CDR1 MGHDK and CDR2 SYGVNS.

The chain combines TRBV6-8 with TRBJ1-5; TRBD1 might be the D (5 bases). V was shortened by 6 bases and J by 0 bases, with 9 bases between the two germline ends. The germline V gene has CDR1 MNHGY and CDR2 SAAAGT. CDR3 size: 14 residues. The CDR3, as DNA: TGTGCCAGCAGCTACGACAGTAGCAATCAGCCCCAGCATTTT. It yields the protein CASSYDSSNQPQHF.

This clone is classed as large. The chain combines TRBV6-8 with TRBJ2-7; D may be TRBD2 (5 bases). The CDR3 sequence is 15 residues long. Germline CDR1 reads MNHGY; CDR2 reads SAAAGT. The V end lost 5 bases, the J end lost 0 bases, and 14 bases lay between the germline ends. The CDR3 sequence: CASSDGAGFSYEQYF. Written as DNA, the CDR3 is TGTGCCAGCAGTGACGGTGCGGGTTTCTCCTACGAGCAGTACTTC.

Worth noting for this clone: The junction shows a germline mismatch at one end, possibly a read error. The CDR3 protein is CASSPLQGNQPQHF. The CDR3 DNA reads as TGTGCCAGCTCTCCACTACAGGGGAATCAGCCCCAGCATTTT. The chain employs TRBV18 and TRBJ1-5, with 7 bases identical to TRBD1. The CDR3 consists of 14 residues. Germline V gene data show CDR1 as KGHSH and CDR2 as LQKENI.